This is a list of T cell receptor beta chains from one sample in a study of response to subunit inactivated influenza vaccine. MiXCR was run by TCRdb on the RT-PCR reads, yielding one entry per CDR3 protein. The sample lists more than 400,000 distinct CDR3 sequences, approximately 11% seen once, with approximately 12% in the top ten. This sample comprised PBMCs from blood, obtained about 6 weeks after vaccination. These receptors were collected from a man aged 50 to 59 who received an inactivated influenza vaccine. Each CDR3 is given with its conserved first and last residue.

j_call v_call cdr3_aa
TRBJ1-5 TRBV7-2 CASSFITGNQPQHF
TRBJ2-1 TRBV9 CASSVGPGTNEQFF
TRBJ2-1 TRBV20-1 CSASSGGAYNEQFF
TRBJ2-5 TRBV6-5 CASRLLGATYQETQYF
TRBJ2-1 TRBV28 CASRGRGTYNEQFF
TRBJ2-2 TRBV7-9 CASSPLAGPTGELFF
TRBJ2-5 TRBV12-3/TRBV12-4 CASSFPSGGQETQYF
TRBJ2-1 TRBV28 CASSTSGRAYNEQFF
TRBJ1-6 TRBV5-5 CASSLGVDVGSPLHF
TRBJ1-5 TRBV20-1 CSAVDRPNSNQPQHF
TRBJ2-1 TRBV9 CASSVDRGALNEQFF
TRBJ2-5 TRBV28 CASSLTSGGLGTQYF
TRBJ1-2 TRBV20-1 CSASGGSGYTF
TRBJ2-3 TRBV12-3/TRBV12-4 CASSWGGLADTQYF